The present TCR beta chain was sequenced within a study of naive and memory T cell subsets. General observations from the study: Potentially, T cell activation and differentiation skew this RNA-based measurement.

This clonotype was counted ten times or more. What it binds is unknown. RNA was extracted from roughly 2.5 ml of whole blood of healthy adults. A UMI-containing oligonucleotide was joined by 3' ligation to the TCR cDNA template. Reverse transcription used DNase-treated unsorted total RNA, aiming for about 1 to 1,100 ng. The CDR3 has 14 residues. V trimming: 5 bases; J trimming: 4 bases; junction bases outside the gene matches: 5. Looked up from germline, CDR1 is SGHVS and CDR2 is FNYEAQ. Alpha and beta constant region primers primed reverse transcription for blood and skin samples. Each CDR3 protein is one row after TCRdb ran MiXCR on the 5' RACE reads. The sample includes approximately 22,000 distinct CDR3 sequences, about 4% of them seen just once.

The sequence was collected from a male donor in good health. The gene calls are TRBV7-6 and TRBJ2-7, with 10 bases aligning to TRBD2. CDR3 sequence: CASSSSGGIYEQYF. The CDR3 coding sequence is TGTGCCAGCAGCAGTAGCGGGGGGATTTACGAGCAGTACTTC.